The clone carrying this T cell receptor beta chain was counted at least ten times. The repertoire was sequenced with immunoSEQ multiplex PCR; TCRdb's copy has only in-frame clones and lacks some. The sample lists some 35,000 clones; just over 35% were seen once. This CDR3 is built from 13 residues. V gave up 6 bases and J gave up 4 bases, with 7 bases separating them. CDR1 is MNHGY and CDR2 is SAAAGT in the germline V gene. This specimen belongs to a study of PD-L1 blockade in urothelial cancer. The V gene is TRBV6-8, the J gene TRBJ2-6, with no clear D. The sequencing here drew on tumor tissue, taken before atezolizumab (anti-PD-L1) treatment. This clonotype originated in a man aged 55 to 70 with urothelial cancer. CDR3 in DNA: TGTGCCAGCAGCCTAGGGGGGGCCAACGTCCTGACTTTC. Amino acid sequence: CASSLGGANVLTF.